Listed here are 26 T cell receptor beta chains from one sample, sequenced in a study of molecular identifiers for immune sequencing clone quantification. TCRdb re-derived calls from the PCR reads in MiXCR, one entry per CDR3 protein. The sample holds 15,000 to 25,000 distinct CDR3 sequences; roughly 22% are singletons and the top ten take 6% to 7%. The sequenced material came from naive CD8+ T cells from blood, with Jurkat cell RNA spiked in. Subset noted: FACS-sorted CD8+CD4-CCR7+CD45RA+ naive T cells. The receptors were gathered from a human donor in good health. Some libraries in this study had Jurkat cell RNA spiked in.

In its sample, this clonotype is medium-sized (0.01 to 0.1%). The chain links TRBV15 to TRBJ2-7, with D perhaps TRBD1 or TRBD2 (5 bases each). From germline, CDR1 is LNHNV and CDR2 YYDKDF (reference sequence). Trimming shortened V by 0 bases and J by 5 bases, and 14 bases separated the two germline ends. CDR3 length equals 15 residues. The CDR3 DNA follows: TGTGCCACCAGCAGAGATCGGGGCAGGTTCCACGAGCAGTACTTC. It translates to CATSRDRGRFHEQYF.

The rearrangement joins TRBV6-2 or TRBV6-3 to TRBJ2-7; unclear D gene. V lost 3 bases to trimming and J lost 0 bases, with 6 bases between them. The CDR3 consists of 13 residues. Germline loops: CDR1 MNHEY, CDR2 SVGEGT. The CDR3 nucleotides read TGTGCCAGCAGTTATCAGAGCTCCTACGAGCAGTACTTC. Translating it yields CASSYQSSYEQYF.

This clonotype appeared many times. This sequence joins TRBV28 and TRBJ2-7; 7 bases fit TRBD2. The CDR3 sequence is 14 residues long. Germline V gene lookup returns CDR1 MDHEN and CDR2 SYDVKM. Trimming cost V 7 bases and J 0 bases; bases outside gene matches: 6. CDR3 DNA: TGTGCCAGCAAGGGTAGCGGGTACTCCTACGAGCAGTACTTC. Its protein product is CASKGSGYSYEQYF.

In this sample, this clonotype turned up many times. V gene TRBV28 combines with J gene TRBJ1-2; D is possibly TRBD1 (5 bases). Germline V CDR1 and CDR2: MDHEN, SYDVKM. The CDR3 sequence is 15 residues long. With 1 base removed from V and 5 bases from J, the gap between germline ends came to 14 bases. Here the CDR3 reads CASSLSRGRAYGYTF. The CDR3 DNA is TGTGCCAGCAGTTTATCCCGAGGCAGGGCGTATGGCTACACCTTC.

By share of the sample, this clonotype is medium-sized. This chain joins TRBV28 and TRBJ2-5; 9 bases match TRBD1. V lost 6 bases to trimming and J lost 5 bases; unmatched junction nucleotides: 13. The CDR3 is made up of 16 amino acids. Germline CDR1 reads MDHEN; CDR2 reads SYDVKM. The chain's CDR3 is CASRRDRGAGIETQYF. CDR3 nucleotides: TGTGCCAGCAGGCGAGACAGGGGGGCCGGTATTGAGACCCAGTACTTC.

This chain joins TRBV11-3 and TRBJ2-1; D not certain. This CDR3 comprises 15 residues. Trimming left V 2 bases short and J 4 bases short, with 12 bases between. Germline V lookup: CDR1 SGHNT, CDR2 YENEEA. CDR3 sequence reads: CASSLKGLLYNEQFF. The CDR3 coding sequence is TGTGCCAGCAGCTTAAAGGGTCTTTTATACAATGAGCAGTTCTTC.

This clonotype has a count of ten or more. The rearrangement uses TRBV29-1 and TRBJ2-1; the match to TRBD2 covers 8 bases. Germline lookup yields CDR1 SQVTM and CDR2 ANQGSEA. CDR3 length equals 14 residues. The V and J ends lost 3 bases and 9 bases, in that order; junction bases with no gene match: 10. CDR3 coding DNA: TGCAGCGTTGAGACGGGAGGGCCCTTTCCTGAGCAGTTCTTC. Translating it yields CSVETGGPFPEQFF.

This clonotype was counted at least ten times. The chain links TRBV29-1 to TRBJ2-7, with D perhaps matching TRBD1 or TRBD2 (5 bases each). Germline CDR1 and CDR2: SQVTM and ANQGSEA. This CDR3 is built from 13 residues. V shed 4 bases and J shed 5 bases, with 15 bases lying between them. The CDR3 protein is CSVVGRTGHEQYF. CDR3 in DNA: TGCAGCGTTGTCGGTAGGACGGGGCACGAGCAGTACTTC.

This clonotype was detected ten times or more. V usage is TRBV27 and J usage is TRBJ2-7, with a tentative D call TRBD2 (6 bases). Trimming took off 6 bases at V and 5 bases at J, with 26 bases between the two ends. Germline assignment: CDR1 MNHEY and CDR2 SMNVEV (reference sequence). There are 17 residues in the CDR3. In nucleotides, the CDR3 is TGTGCCAGCAGAGTGCGCACGTGGACGGGGGAGCTCCACGAGCAGTACTTC. Residues: CASRVRTWTGELHEQYF.

In the case of this clonotype: At one end, the junction sequence differs from germline, possibly due to a read error. The chain carries TRBV4-3 and TRBJ2-7; 8 positions match TRBD1. The CDR3 runs to 14 residues. Germline V lookup: CDR1 LGHNA, CDR2 YSLEER. CDR3 bases: TGCGCCAGCAGCCCTGGGACAGGCCCTTACGGGCAGTACTTC. Protein product: CASSPGTGPYGQYF.

This clonotype has a handful of counts. CDR3 region: CSVRGAGWGATNTGELFF. DNA for the CDR3: TGCAGCGTTCGGGGTGCCGGTTGGGGAGCGACGAACACCGGGGAGCTGTTTTTT. This chain uses TRBV29-1 with TRBJ2-2; D might be TRBD2 (5 bases). V lost 5 bases and J 0 bases, leaving 22 bases between the germline ends. The germline CDR1 and CDR2 sequences are SQVTM and ANQGSEA. There are 18 residues in the CDR3.

Concerning this clonotype: A much larger clone differs by one base, so this may be a read error. V gene TRBV4-3 combines with J gene TRBJ1-2, with D unclear. Germline CDR1 and CDR2: LGHNA and YSLEER. The CDR3 covers 14 residues. CDR3 nucleotide sequence: TGCGCCAGCAGCCAAGGAATCCGGAGCTCCGGCTACGCCTTC. It translates to CASSQGIRSSGYAF.

The rearrangement uses TRBV7-6 and TRBJ1-6; D might be TRBD1 (5 bases). The V end lost 10 bases, the J end lost 5 bases, and 12 bases lay between the germline ends. There are 13 residues in the CDR3. Per germline, CDR1 SGHVS and CDR2 FNYEAQ. CDR3 bases: TGTGCCACGCGGGGCAGCGATAATTCACCCCTCCACTTT. Encoded protein: CATRGSDNSPLHF. Together with reference TRBV7-6 and TRBJ1-6, the CDR3 gives the full variable domain: GAGVSQSPRYKVTKRGQDVALRCDPISGHVSLYWYRQALGQGPEFLTYFNYEAQQDKSGLPNDRFSAERPEGSISTLTIQRTEQRDSAMYRCATRGSDNSPLHFGNGTRLTVT.

Of note for this clonotype: This may stem from a read error, because a much larger clone lies one nucleotide away. The chain links TRBV4-1 to TRBJ2-3, with D hard to call. The germline CDR1 and CDR2 sequences are MGHRA and YSYEKL. The length of the CDR3 is 12 residues. The CDR3 region is CANSQHTDTQYF. CDR3 bases: TGCGCCAACAGCCAACACACAGATACGCAGTATTTT.

About this clonotype: A much bigger clone sits one base away, suggesting this may be a read error. The chain recombines TRBV2 with TRBJ2-3; the D is unclear. This CDR3 comprises 14 residues. Germline V gives CDR1 SNHLY, CDR2 FYNNEI. CDR3 DNA: TGTGCCAGCAGTGAAGCCGTAATTATAGATGCGCAGTATTTT. This sequence encodes CASSEAVIIDAQYF.

On this clonotype: As the CDR3 is not closed by the conserved phenylalanine or tryptophan, this likely results from a read error. V usage is TRBV3-1 and J usage is TRBJ2-2, with D possibly being TRBD1 (5 bases). This CDR3 comprises 14 residues. Germline V gene data show CDR1 as LGHDT and CDR2 as YNNKEL (reference sequence). V lost 4 bases and J lost 6, with 12 bases in between. CDR3 protein: CASSPPAGPGELFL. The CDR3 region has the DNA TGTGCCAGCAGCCCACCTGCAGGGCCCGGGGAGCTGTTTCTT.

This clonotype was picked up a small number of times. This chain joins TRBV20-1 and TRBJ2-2, with 7 bases that match TRBD2. The CDR3 has 16 amino acids. CDR1 is DFQATT, CDR2 SNEGSKA, per germline (reference sequence). The ends lost 0 bases at V and 3 bases at J; junction bases unmatched: 7. The CDR3 reads CSARDRGLPYTGELFF. Here the CDR3 DNA reads TGCAGTGCTAGAGATCGGGGACTACCTTACACCGGGGAGCTGTTTTTT.

This clonotype was observed a few times. Just one base apart from a much larger clone, this may be a read error. V usage is TRBV4-1 and J usage is TRBJ2-7, with unresolved D. The CDR3 consists of 16 residues. V gave up 7 bases and J gave up 3 bases, with 22 bases separating them. The germline gives CDR1 MGHRA, CDR2 YSYEKL. The DNA of the CDR3 is TGCGCCAGCAACCCGGACCCAGGCAGAAAATACTACGAGCAGTACTTC. Translated: CASNPDPGRKYYEQYF.

The chain is built from TRBV14 and TRBJ2-7; D is possibly TRBD2 (5 bases). In germline, CDR1 is SGHDN, CDR2 FVKESK. The V end lost 0 bases, the J end lost 5 bases, and 20 bases lay between the germline ends. This CDR3 contains 17 residues. CDR3 residues: CASSQESEVRGFDEQYF. The CDR3 bases are TGTGCCAGCAGCCAAGAATCGGAGGTCAGAGGGTTCGACGAGCAGTACTTC.

The chain joins TRBV19 to TRBJ2-7; D uncertain. With 3 bases removed from V and 3 bases from J, the gap between germline ends came to 9 bases. The CDR3 is 13 amino acids. Per the germline V gene, CDR1 is LNHDA and CDR2 is SQIVND (reference sequence). CDR3 sequence reads: CASSIGESYEQYF. The DNA for the CDR3 is TGTGCCAGTAGTATTGGGGAAAGCTACGAGCAGTACTTC.

As regards this clonotype: A much larger clone lies a single base off, so this may be a read error. The chain links TRBV27 to TRBJ2-2; unclear D gene. CDR3 length equals 12 residues. CDR1 and CDR2 from the germline V gene are MNHEY and SMNVEV (reference sequence). V dropped 5 bases and J dropped 6 bases, with 7 bases sitting between them. CDR3 in DNA: TGTGCCAGCAGTCAATACGCCGGGGAGCTGTTTTTT. Residues: CASSQYAGELFF.

This clonotype was observed many times. The chain uses TRBV6-5 and TRBJ2-1, with 12 positions matching TRBD2. In germline, CDR1 is MNHEY, CDR2 SVGAGI. The trim removed 6 bases at V and 4 bases at J, leaving 13 bases unmatched. The CDR3 is 18 residues long. The CDR3 reads CASSPGLAGGSLYNEQFF. The DNA for the CDR3 is TGTGCCAGCAGCCCCGGGCTAGCGGGAGGGTCTCTATACAATGAGCAGTTCTTC.

This clonotype has a count of ten or more. V gene TRBV28 combines with J gene TRBJ1-5; no clear D. Trimming took off 4 bases at V and 6 bases at J, with 4 bases between the two ends. The CDR3 consists of 11 residues. CDR1 MDHEN and CDR2 SYDVKM come from the germline V gene. DNA for the CDR3: TGTGCCAGCAGTTATGGTCAGCCCCAGCATTTT. Translating gives CASSYGQPQHF.

The table lists this clonotype with many counts. The gene calls are TRBV9 and TRBJ2-6; the D is unclear. Germline V CDR1 and CDR2: SGDLS, YYNGEE. The CDR3 is 14 amino acids. V gave up 3 bases and J gave up 3 bases, with 7 bases separating them. CDR3: CASSEGFGANVLTF. For the CDR3, the DNA is TGTGCCAGCAGCGAGGGATTTGGGGCCAACGTCCTGACTTTC.

Relative to its sample, this clonotype is medium-sized. This sequence joins TRBV13 and TRBJ1-3; the D is unclear. This CDR3 region has 16 residues. The germline V gene has CDR1 PRHDT and CDR2 FYEKMQ (reference sequence). With 0 bases removed from V and 0 bases from J, the gap between germline ends came to 9 bases. The CDR3 reads CASSLGMINSGNTIYF. The CDR3 DNA is TGTGCCAGCAGCTTAGGGATGATAAACTCTGGAAACACCATATATTTT.

Note on this clonotype: The junction differs from germline at one of its ends, possibly a read error. The chain uses TRBV2 and TRBJ2-6, with a tentative D call TRBD1 (5 bases). The CDR3 spans 12 residues. Germline V gives CDR1 SNHLY, CDR2 FYNNEI. The CDR3 DNA follows: TGTGCCGAAAGGGTTGGGGCCAACGTCCTAACTTTC. Translated: CAERVGANVLTF.